A selection of T cell receptor beta chains follows, all from one sample in a study of blood T cell repertoires in COVID-19. Here immunoSEQ multiplex PCR was the method, and the copy in TCRdb shows in-frame clones only, minus some. The sample includes about 110,000 clones, approximately 81% of them seen just once. The sequencing sample was made of peripheral blood. The receptors shown here come from a man aged 35 to 55 with acute or convalescent COVID-19. The CDR3 runs from the conserved cysteine through the conserved F or W. A D gene is named only where the DNA matches it firmly. The size field is filled for only some rows; it gives once, few, many or a size class.

TRBD1 | TRBJ1-4 | - | TRBV7-3 | CASSLTGGTNEKLFF | TGTGCCAGCAGCTTAACAGGGGGCACTAATGAAAAACTGTTTTTT
- | TRBJ2-4 | once | TRBV2 | CASSGFLLEENIQYF | TGTGCCAGCAGTGGCTTCCTCTTAGAGGAAAACATTCAGTACTTC
TRBD1 | TRBJ1-6 | - | TRBV2 | CASSDTNRGLGNSPLHF | TGTGCCAGCAGTGATACGAACAGGGGGCTGGGGAATTCACCCCTCCACTTT
- | TRBJ2-5 | - | TRBV5-8 | CASSLDAFVGGRSETQYF | TGTGCCAGCAGCTTGGACGCTTTTGTGGGGGGGCGTTCAGAGACCCAGTACTTC
- | TRBJ2-7 | - | TRBV11-2 | CASSLTGSEQYF | TGTGCCAGCAGCCTTACAGGGTCCGAGCAGTACTTC
- | TRBJ2-3 | - | TRBV6-1 | CASSEVFGSPTDTQYF | TGTGCCAGCAGTGAAGTTTTCGGGTCTCCCACAGATACGCAGTATTTT
- | TRBJ2-1 | few | TRBV25-1 | CASSDVVRDINEQFF | TGTGCCAGCAGTGATGTGGTCCGCGATATAAATGAGCAGTTCTTC
- | TRBJ1-5 | - | TRBV11-2 | CASSDLGGNQPQHF | TGTGCCAGCAGCGACCTGGGCGGCAATCAGCCCCAGCATTTT
- | TRBJ1-4 | - | TRBV7-9 | CASSFPENNEKLFF | TGTGCCAGCAGCTTCCCCGAGAATAATGAAAAACTGTTTTTT
TRBD1 | TRBJ2-5 | - | TRBV3-1/TRBV3-2 | CASSSSYRGRGETQYF | TGTGCCAGCAGCTCCTCTTATAGGGGGCGAGGCGAGACCCAGTACTTC
TRBD1 | TRBJ1-1 | - | TRBV6-6 | CASRQTGVDTEAFF | TGTGCCAGCAGGCAGACAGGGGTGGACACTGAAGCTTTCTTT
TRBD2 | TRBJ2-3 | - | TRBV2 | CASAGTSGTDTQYF | TGTGCCAGCGCCGGGACTAGCGGCACAGATACGCAGTATTTT
- | TRBJ2-5 | - | TRBV11-3 | CASSLSLLRRRGATQETQYF | TGTGCCAGCAGCTTAAGTCTTTTGCGTCGCCGGGGGGCCACCCAAGAGACCCAGTACTTC
- | TRBJ1-1 | - | TRBV6-5 | CASRSRSTMNTEAFF | TGTGCCAGCAGATCTAGATCAACCATGAACACTGAAGCTTTCTTT
- | TRBJ1-1 | - | TRBV18 | CASSPTKLNTEAFF | TGTGCCAGCTCCCCTACTAAGTTGAACACTGAAGCTTTCTTT
- | TRBJ2-7 | few | TRBV7-9 | CASSLETGNYEQYF | TGTGCCAGCAGCCTAGAGACTGGCAACTACGAGCAGTACTTC
TRBD1 | TRBJ1-2 | - | TRBV6-2/TRBV6-3 | CASSSLVNRDRYYGYTF | TGTGCCAGCAGTTCTCTAGTAAACAGGGACAGGTACTATGGCTACACCTTC
TRBD1 | TRBJ2-5 | - | TRBV7-9 | CASSFDRGHETQYF | TGTGCCAGCAGCTTCGACAGGGGGCACGAGACCCAGTACTTC
- | TRBJ1-2 | - | TRBV12-3/TRBV12-4 | CASSLGSSGGYTF | TGTGCCAGCAGTTTGGGTTCCAGCGGTGGCTACACCTTC
- | TRBJ1-2 | - | TRBV3-1/TRBV3-2 | CASSDRANYGYTF | TGTGCCAGCAGCGACAGAGCTAACTATGGCTACACCTTC
TRBD2 | TRBJ2-3 | - | TRBV5-4 | CASSPGLAGTDTQYF | TGTGCCAGCAGCCCGGGACTAGCGGGCACAGATACGCAGTATTTT
TRBD2 | TRBJ2-1 | once | TRBV10-3 | CATRPGLAGLTYNEQFF | TGTGCCACTCGGCCGGGACTAGCGGGGTTGACCTACAATGAGCAGTTCTTC
TRBD1 | TRBJ1-2 | - | TRBV30 | CAWSVRIGGGAIYGYTF | TGTGCCTGGAGTGTGAGAATCGGAGGGGGCGCGATCTATGGCTACACCTTC
- | TRBJ2-3 | - | TRBV5-8 | CASSLLGTDTQYF | TGTGCCAGCAGCTTACTCGGGACAGATACGCAGTATTTT
- | TRBJ2-7 | - | TRBV24-1 | CATSDFGAGAISYEQYF | TGTGCCACCAGTGATTTCGGTGCAGGGGCGATTTCCTACGAGCAGTACTTC